This TCR beta chain was sequenced in a study of response to subunit inactivated influenza vaccine. General study findings and limits: It was the authors' suggestion that each seasonal influenza vaccination recruits few new T cells.

As for this clonotype: Its target is not known.

TCRdb analysed the RT-PCR reads with MiXCR anew, one entry per CDR3 protein. The sample holds approximately 200,000 distinct CDR3 sequences; roughly 14% are singletons and the top ten take approximately 24%. This CDR3 contains 15 residues. Between the trimmed V and J ends, which lost 3 bases and 4 bases, there was a span of 17 bases. Germline-derived CDR1 and CDR2 are SGDLS and YYNGEE. V is TRBV9 and J is TRBJ2-7, with TRBD1 as a possible D gene (6 bases). This TCR came from a man aged 50-60 years who received an inactivated influenza vaccine. This specimen consisted of CD8+ T cells sorted from PBMCs, obtained around 5 days after vaccination. The CDR3 is CASSAPGQGPYEQYF. The CDR3 region has the DNA TGTGCCAGCAGCGCCCCCGGGCAGGGGCCGTACGAGCAGTACTTC.